This T cell receptor (beta chain) comes out of a study of response to subunit inactivated influenza vaccine. From the RT-PCR reads, TCRdb called clonotypes with MiXCR, one entry per CDR3 protein. This sample yields about 570,000 distinct CDR3 sequences, of which 11% are seen a single time; approximately 11% belongs to the top ten. This clonotype appeared many times. The V end lost 2 bases, the J end lost 5 bases, and 10 bases lay between the germline ends. Germline CDR1 is SGDLS and CDR2 is YYNGEE. CDR3 size: 13 residues. The data also belong to a second study, concerning T cells expressing NK-cell markers. That study adds: Scientists made TCR beta cDNA using 5'RACE template switching with UMIs. Eight donors were sequenced, seven testing HCMV-seropositive and one testing seronegative. In about six donors, dominant CD3+CD56+NKG2C+ clonotypes ranked among the top 10 CD8+ clonotypes. Leadership of the CD3+CD56-NKG2C+ fraction also belonged to these clonotypes in a few donors.

The specimen was PBMCs from blood, collected on the day of vaccination. The J gene is TRBJ1-1, the V gene TRBV9, with D hard to call. The TCR comes from a man over 45 who received an inactivated influenza vaccine. CDR3 bases: TGTGCCAGCAGCGTGTTAGAGAGGACTGAAGCTTTCTTT. Translation gives CASSVLERTEAFF. Supplemented by reference TRBV9 and TRBJ1-1, the full variable domain reads DSGVTQTPKHLITATGQRVTLRCSPRSGDLSVYWYQQSLDQGLQFLIQYYNGEERAKGNILERFSAQQFPDLHSELNLSSLELGDSALYFCASSVLERTEAFFGQGTRLTVV.